Listed below are T cell receptor beta chains from one sample, sequenced in a study of blood T cells in healthy people across ages. TCRdb used MiXCR to reprocess the 5' RACE reads, holding one entry per CDR3 protein. In the table there are some 760,000 distinct CDR3 sequences, roughly 25% of which are singletons. This sample was shared with a second study, whose subject was T cells of mothers and their children.

Sequenced input: blood. These receptors all come from a boy between 10 and 17 years old in good health. Each CDR3 is given with its conserved first and last residue. D genes are given only for firm matches. Clone size is shown for a subset of rows, as once, few, many or a class of expanded clone.

CDR3 protein: CSVALTGGEVYEQYF
CDR3 DNA: TGCAGCGTTGCCCTGACAGGGGGTGAAGTCTACGAGCAGTACTTC
CDR3 length: 15
D gene: TRBD1
J gene: TRBJ2-7
V gene: TRBV29-1
clone size: few

CDR3 protein: CASKLAGGYNEQFF
CDR3 DNA: TGTGCCAGCAAACTAGCGGGAGGCTACAATGAGCAGTTCTTC
CDR3 length: 14
D gene: TRBD2
J gene: TRBJ2-1
V gene: TRBV3-1
clone size: few

CDR3 protein: CASSFGPDRAEQYF
CDR3 DNA: TGTGCCAGCAGCTTCGGGCCGGACAGGGCCGAGCAGTACTTC
CDR3 length: 14
D gene: TRBD1
J gene: TRBJ2-7
V gene: TRBV7-9
clone size: -

CDR3 protein: CATSRNMGGKLFF
CDR3 DNA: TGTGCCACCAGCAGAAATATGGGTGGAAAACTGTTTTTT
CDR3 length: 13
D gene: -
J gene: TRBJ1-4
V gene: TRBV15
clone size: -

CDR3 protein: CASSLGARMPYQPQHF
CDR3 DNA: TGTGCCAGCAGTTTGGGTGCCCGGATGCCTTATCAGCCCCAGCATTTT
CDR3 length: 16
D gene: -
J gene: TRBJ1-5
V gene: TRBV28
clone size: -

CDR3 protein: CASSKGARQGRLYEQYF
CDR3 DNA: TGTGCCAGCAGCAAAGGGGCTAGACAGGGACGGTTGTACGAGCAGTACTTC
CDR3 length: 17
D gene: -
J gene: TRBJ2-7
V gene: TRBV21-1
clone size: -

CDR3 protein: CSASVARGHNEQFF
CDR3 DNA: TGCAGTGCTAGCGTTGCTAGGGGCCACAATGAGCAGTTCTTC
CDR3 length: 14
D gene: -
J gene: TRBJ2-1
V gene: TRBV20-1
clone size: -

CDR3 protein: CASRTSSGGYNTYNEQFF
CDR3 DNA: TGTGCCAGTAGGACATCTAGTGGGGGATATAATACCTACAATGAGCAGTTCTTC
CDR3 length: 18
D gene: -
J gene: TRBJ2-1
V gene: TRBV28
clone size: few

CDR3 protein: CASSLEVVPDTQYF
CDR3 DNA: TGTGCCAGCAGCTTAGAGGTAGTCCCAGATACGCAGTATTTT
CDR3 length: 14
D gene: -
J gene: TRBJ2-3
V gene: TRBV7-2
clone size: few

CDR3 protein: CASSFLGSQPQHF
CDR3 DNA: TGTGCCAGCAGCTTCCTAGGGTCTCAGCCCCAGCATTTT
CDR3 length: 13
D gene: -
J gene: TRBJ1-5
V gene: TRBV5-6
clone size: -

CDR3 protein: CSAPAQRGGSYEQYF
CDR3 DNA: TGCAGTGCCCCGGCACAGCGGGGGGGCTCCTACGAGCAGTACTTC
CDR3 length: 15
D gene: TRBD2
J gene: TRBJ2-7
V gene: TRBV20-1
clone size: few

CDR3 protein: CASSQDGEKQGIRPQHF
CDR3 DNA: TGCGCCAGCAGCCAAGACGGAGAAAAACAGGGAATACGGCCCCAGCATTTT
CDR3 length: 17
D gene: -
J gene: TRBJ1-5
V gene: TRBV4-1
clone size: -

CDR3 protein: CASSLEGIYNSPLHF
CDR3 DNA: TGTGCCAGCAGCTTAGAGGGGATCTATAATTCACCCCTCCACTTT
CDR3 length: 15
D gene: -
J gene: TRBJ1-6
V gene: TRBV7-6
clone size: -

CDR3 protein: CASSRTGFYGYTF
CDR3 DNA: TGCGCCAGCAGCCGGACAGGGTTCTATGGCTACACCTTC
CDR3 length: 13
D gene: TRBD1
J gene: TRBJ1-2
V gene: TRBV4-1
clone size: -

CDR3 protein: CASSRAQTQYF
CDR3 DNA: TGTGCCAGCAGCCGAGCCCAGACCCAGTACTTC
CDR3 length: 11
D gene: -
J gene: TRBJ2-5
V gene: TRBV3-1
clone size: many

CDR3 protein: CASSYKRDAGELFF
CDR3 DNA: TGTGCCAGCAGTTACAAGAGAGATGCCGGGGAGCTGTTTTTT
CDR3 length: 14
D gene: -
J gene: TRBJ2-2
V gene: TRBV6-5
clone size: -

CDR3 protein: CASSVTSGQETQYF
CDR3 DNA: TGTGCCAGCAGTGTCACTAGCGGGCAAGAGACCCAGTACTTC
CDR3 length: 14
D gene: TRBD2
J gene: TRBJ2-5
V gene: TRBV12-3/TRBV12-4
clone size: -

CDR3 protein: CASSVEFSAREQFF
CDR3 DNA: TGTGCCAGCAGCGTAGAGTTTTCAGCTCGAGAGCAGTTCTTC
CDR3 length: 14
D gene: -
J gene: TRBJ2-1
V gene: TRBV9
clone size: few

CDR3 protein: CASSLNPGNTIYF
CDR3 DNA: TGTGCCAGCAGCCTAAATCCGGGAAACACCATATATTTT
CDR3 length: 13
D gene: -
J gene: TRBJ1-3
V gene: TRBV7-3
clone size: few

CDR3 protein: CAISGGDPDEQFF
CDR3 DNA: TGTGCCATCAGTGGTGGTGACCCCGATGAGCAGTTCTTC
CDR3 length: 13
D gene: -
J gene: TRBJ2-1
V gene: TRBV10-3
clone size: -

CDR3 protein: CASSQDTGEAGLGYEQYF
CDR3 DNA: TGCGCCAGCAGCCAAGATACGGGAGAAGCAGGGTTGGGGTACGAGCAGTACTTC
CDR3 length: 18
D gene: -
J gene: TRBJ2-7
V gene: TRBV4-1
clone size: few

CDR3 protein: CASSQDRRAGLKDTQYF
CDR3 DNA: TGCGCCAGCAGCCAAGATCGAAGGGCAGGCCTTAAAGATACGCAGTATTTT
CDR3 length: 17
D gene: -
J gene: TRBJ2-3
V gene: TRBV4-3
clone size: -

CDR3 protein: CASSVTGTQTYEQYF
CDR3 DNA: TGTGCCAGCAGCGTTACCGGGACACAAACCTACGAGCAGTACTTC
CDR3 length: 15
D gene: -
J gene: TRBJ2-7
V gene: TRBV27
clone size: few

CDR3 protein: CASSPQDNYEQYF
CDR3 DNA: TGTGCCAGCTCACCGCAAGACAACTACGAGCAGTACTTC
CDR3 length: 13
D gene: -
J gene: TRBJ2-7
V gene: TRBV18
clone size: few

CDR3 protein: CASSLGVGSVYEQYF
CDR3 DNA: TGTGCCAGCAGCTTAGGAGTCGGCTCCGTCTACGAGCAGTACTTC
CDR3 length: 15
D gene: -
J gene: TRBJ2-7
V gene: TRBV7-9
clone size: -

CDR3 protein: CASSLDGTYGYTF
CDR3 DNA: TGTGCCAGCAGTTTAGATGGGACCTATGGCTACACCTTC
CDR3 length: 13
D gene: -
J gene: TRBJ1-2
V gene: TRBV12-3/TRBV12-4
clone size: few

CDR3 protein: CASSGRRGAYNEQFF
CDR3 DNA: TGTGCCAGCAGTGGTAGACGGGGAGCCTACAATGAGCAGTTCTTC
CDR3 length: 15
D gene: -
J gene: TRBJ2-1
V gene: TRBV28
clone size: -

CDR3 protein: CASTRIRGTGEHQPQHF
CDR3 DNA: TGTGCCAGCACTAGGATCAGGGGGACAGGGGAACATCAGCCCCAGCATTTT
CDR3 length: 17
D gene: TRBD1
J gene: TRBJ1-5
V gene: TRBV6-2/TRBV6-3
clone size: -

CDR3 protein: CASSLGLSSGRGETQYF
CDR3 DNA: TGCGCCAGCAGCTTGGGGTTGTCTAGCGGGAGAGGAGAGACCCAGTACTTC
CDR3 length: 17
D gene: TRBD2
J gene: TRBJ2-5
V gene: TRBV5-1
clone size: few

CDR3 protein: CASGTGGRTEAFF
CDR3 DNA: TGCGCCAGCGGAACAGGGGGTCGAACTGAAGCTTTCTTT
CDR3 length: 13
D gene: TRBD1
J gene: TRBJ1-1
V gene: TRBV5-1
clone size: -

CDR3 protein: CASSPTSGRVGPDTQYF
CDR3 DNA: TGTGCCAGCAGCCCGACTAGCGGGAGGGTGGGACCAGATACGCAGTATTTT
CDR3 length: 17
D gene: TRBD2
J gene: TRBJ2-3
V gene: TRBV28
clone size: few

CDR3 protein: CASSFLGGGSYEQYF
CDR3 DNA: TGTGCCAGCAGCTTCTTAGGGGGGGGCTCCTACGAGCAGTACTTC
CDR3 length: 15
D gene: -
J gene: TRBJ2-7
V gene: TRBV7-2
clone size: few

CDR3 protein: CASALPAYSPLHF
CDR3 DNA: TGTGCCAGTGCTCTGCCAGCCTACTCACCCCTCCACTTT
CDR3 length: 13
D gene: -
J gene: TRBJ1-6
V gene: TRBV28
clone size: few

CDR3 protein: CSARDWASGSPGTQYF
CDR3 DNA: TGCAGTGCTAGAGATTGGGCTAGCGGGTCCCCAGGAACGCAGTATTTT
CDR3 length: 16
D gene: TRBD2
J gene: TRBJ2-3
V gene: TRBV20-1
clone size: -

CDR3 protein: CSARGGSRETQYF
CDR3 DNA: TGCAGTGCTAGAGGGGGAAGTAGAGAGACCCAGTACTTC
CDR3 length: 13
D gene: -
J gene: TRBJ2-5
V gene: TRBV20-1
clone size: once

CDR3 protein: CASRFSRASSYNEQFF
CDR3 DNA: TGTGCCAGTAGGTTCTCCCGGGCCTCCTCCTACAATGAGCAGTTCTTC
CDR3 length: 16
D gene: -
J gene: TRBJ2-1
V gene: TRBV19
clone size: few

CDR3 protein: CASSHILRGSGEKLFF
CDR3 DNA: TGTGCCAGCAGCCACATTCTGCGGGGCTCTGGGGAAAAACTGTTTTTT
CDR3 length: 16
D gene: -
J gene: TRBJ1-4
V gene: TRBV11-2
clone size: -

CDR3 protein: CASSSLPGPTEQYF
CDR3 DNA: TGTGCCAGCAGTTCCCTACCGGGGCCTACAGAGCAGTACTTC
CDR3 length: 14
D gene: -
J gene: TRBJ2-7
V gene: TRBV12-3/TRBV12-4
clone size: few

CDR3 protein: CASSLPSSGNTIYF
CDR3 DNA: TGTGCCAGCAGTTTACCGAGCTCTGGAAACACCATATATTTT
CDR3 length: 14
D gene: -
J gene: TRBJ1-3
V gene: TRBV12-3/TRBV12-4
clone size: -

CDR3 protein: CASSFAGAAYEQYF
CDR3 DNA: TGTGCCAGCAGTTTCGCCGGGGCGGCCTACGAGCAGTACTTC
CDR3 length: 14
D gene: -
J gene: TRBJ2-7
V gene: TRBV12-3/TRBV12-4
clone size: few

CDR3 protein: CASSLERWLAQETQYF
CDR3 DNA: TGTGCCAGCAGCTTAGAGAGGTGGCTAGCCCAAGAGACCCAGTACTTC
CDR3 length: 16
D gene: -
J gene: TRBJ2-5
V gene: TRBV7-8
clone size: -

CDR3 protein: CASSYGAIEQFF
CDR3 DNA: TGTGCCAGCAGTTACGGAGCGATCGAGCAGTTCTTC
CDR3 length: 12
D gene: -
J gene: TRBJ2-1
V gene: TRBV6-2/TRBV6-3
clone size: -

CDR3 protein: CATRSRTEEADTQYF
CDR3 DNA: TGTGCCACTCGATCCAGGACGGAAGAAGCAGATACGCAGTATTTT
CDR3 length: 15
D gene: -
J gene: TRBJ2-3
V gene: TRBV2
clone size: few

CDR3 protein: CASSRGSRETQYF
CDR3 DNA: TGTGCCAGCAGTCGAGGTAGTAGAGAGACCCAGTACTTC
CDR3 length: 13
D gene: -
J gene: TRBJ2-5
V gene: TRBV7-9
clone size: few

CDR3 protein: CITSGAEETQYF
CDR3 DNA: TGCATCACGAGTGGGGCAGAAGAGACCCAGTACTTC
CDR3 length: 12
D gene: -
J gene: TRBJ2-5
V gene: TRBV29-1
clone size: -

CDR3 protein: CASSLTGTSRSYEQYF
CDR3 DNA: TGTGCCAGCAGCTTGACCGGGACCTCTAGATCCTACGAGCAGTACTTC
CDR3 length: 16
D gene: -
J gene: TRBJ2-7
V gene: TRBV13
clone size: -

CDR3 protein: CASSQEEVMNTEAFF
CDR3 DNA: TGTGCCAGCAGCCAAGAGGAGGTTATGAACACTGAAGCTTTCTTT
CDR3 length: 15
D gene: -
J gene: TRBJ1-1
V gene: TRBV4-2
clone size: -

CDR3 protein: CASSVGARLDTEAFF
CDR3 DNA: TGTGCCAGCAGCGTCGGGGCGCGATTGGACACTGAAGCTTTCTTT
CDR3 length: 15
D gene: -
J gene: TRBJ1-1
V gene: TRBV4-2
clone size: -